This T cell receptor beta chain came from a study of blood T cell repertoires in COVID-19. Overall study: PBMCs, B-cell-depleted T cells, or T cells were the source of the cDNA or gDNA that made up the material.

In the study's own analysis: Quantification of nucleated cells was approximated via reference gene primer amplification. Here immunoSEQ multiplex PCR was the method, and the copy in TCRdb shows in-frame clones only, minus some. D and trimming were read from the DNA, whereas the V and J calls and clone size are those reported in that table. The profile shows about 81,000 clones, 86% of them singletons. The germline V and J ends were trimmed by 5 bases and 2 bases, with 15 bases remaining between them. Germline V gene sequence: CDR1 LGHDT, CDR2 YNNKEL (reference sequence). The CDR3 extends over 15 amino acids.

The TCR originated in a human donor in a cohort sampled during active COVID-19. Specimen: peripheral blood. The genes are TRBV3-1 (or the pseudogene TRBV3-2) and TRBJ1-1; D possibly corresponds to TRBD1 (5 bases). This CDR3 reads CASSTRTRSNTEAFF. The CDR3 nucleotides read TGTGCCAGCAGCACACGGACAAGATCAAACACTGAAGCTTTCTTT.